Listed here are 25 T cell receptor beta chains from one sample, sequenced in a study of blood T cell repertoires in COVID-19. Using immunoSEQ multiplex PCR, the repertoire was profiled, and TCRdb retains in-frame clones only, with some absent. Of about 160,000 clones listed, approximately 81% are singletons. Sequencing was done on a sample of PBMCs or T cells enriched from blood (not recorded which). The receptors here all came from a woman in her 50s who had recovered from COVID-19.

This clone was counted a single time. The chain is built from TRBV9 and TRBJ2-3; 8 bases fit TRBD2. Germline-derived CDR1 and CDR2 are SGDLS and YYNGEE. The CDR3 totals 17 residues. V lost 4 bases to trimming and J lost 0 bases; unmatched junction nucleotides: 10. DNA for the CDR3: TGTGCCAGCAGCTCCCACTCGGGAGGGCGTAGCACAGATACGCAGTATTTT. Protein: CASSSHSGGRSTDTQYF.

To note about this clone: The junction shows a germline mismatch at one end, possibly a read error. The chain recombines TRBV29-1 with TRBJ1-3; D remains unclear. The CDR3 extends over 15 amino acids. CDR1 is SQVTM and CDR2 is ANQGSEA in the germline V gene. The CDR3 protein is CSVEDLADSGDTIYF. CDR3 nucleotides: TGCAGCGTTGAAGATCTAGCGGATTCTGGAGACACCATATATTTT.

V gene TRBV2 combines with J gene TRBJ1-1; 9 bases align to TRBD1. Germline V CDR1 and CDR2: SNHLY, FYNNEI. V shed 7 bases, J shed 10 bases, and the junction held 10 bases outside the gene matches. This CDR3 has 13 residues. CDR3 in amino acids: CASNYYRGPVAFF. The CDR3 DNA sequence: TGTGCCAGCAACTACTACAGGGGGCCAGTAGCTTTCTTT.

This clone occurred many times. J is TRBJ1-2 and V is TRBV19; TRBD1 aligns across 7 bases. This CDR3 region has 16 residues. Per germline, CDR1 LNHDA and CDR2 SQIVND (reference sequence). V shed 4 bases and J 2 bases; nucleotides not matched to a gene: 10. The CDR3 protein is CASSSKPGQTNYGYTF. The CDR3 nucleotides read TGTGCCAGTAGTAGCAAACCGGGACAGACAAACTATGGCTACACCTTC.

The V call is TRBV9, the J call TRBJ1-3; D is possibly TRBD1 (6 bases). CDR3 size: 14 residues. In germline, CDR1 is SGDLS, CDR2 YYNGEE. Deletions cut 3 bases from V and 7 bases from J, with 14 bases between. The CDR3 reads CASSATTGTNTIYF. The DNA for the CDR3 is TGTGCCAGCAGCGCCACTACAGGGACGAACACCATATATTTT.

This sequence joins TRBV28 and TRBJ1-5; TRBD1 is a possible D gene (6 bases). The CDR3 is 14 residues long. Looked up from germline, CDR1 is MDHEN and CDR2 is SYDVKM. Trimming cost V 5 bases and J 4 bases, with 12 bases left between them. The CDR3 sequence: CASSRGQFNQPQHF. Written as DNA, the CDR3 is TGTGCCAGCAGTCGTGGACAGTTTAATCAGCCCCAGCATTTT.

The rearrangement joins TRBV28 to TRBJ1-1; the match to TRBD1 covers 7 bases. V was pared by 7 bases and J by 1 base, with 6 bases of the junction left unmatched. The CDR3 extends over 14 amino acids. Germline CDR1 and CDR2: MDHEN and SYDVKM. The CDR3 sequence: CASNLGTANTEAFF. In DNA, the CDR3 is TGTGCCAGCAACTTGGGGACAGCGAACACTGAAGCTTTCTTT.

The V and J genes are TRBV28 and TRBJ1-2; 7 bases match TRBD1. Trimming cost V 4 bases and J 0 bases; bases outside gene matches: 14. CDR3 size: 18 residues. Germline assignment: CDR1 MDHEN and CDR2 SYDVKM. The CDR3 loop is CASSSLPGQLVTNYGYTF. The CDR3 nucleotides read TGTGCCAGCAGTTCCCTCCCGGGACAGTTGGTAACTAACTATGGCTACACCTTC.

The chain uses TRBV18 and TRBJ1-6; TRBD1 aligns across 8 bases. V lost 3 bases and J lost 6; bases outside the gene matches: 4. Germline V gene data show CDR1 as KGHSH and CDR2 as LQKENI. The CDR3 consists of 15 residues. In DNA form, the CDR3 reads TGTGCCAGCTCACCTGCCAGGGGGCGTAATTCACCCCTCCACTTT. As protein: CASSPARGRNSPLHF.

The rearrangement joins TRBV7-2 to TRBJ2-7; 9 bases match TRBD1. The germline CDR1 and CDR2 sequences are SGHTA and FQGNSA. The ends lost 5 bases at V and 3 bases at J; junction bases unmatched: 8. CDR3 length: 15 amino acids. CDR3 sequence (DNA): TGTGCCAGCAGCCCTACGTCGGGACAGGGCTACGAGCAGTACTTC. Translating gives CASSPTSGQGYEQYF.

The gene calls are TRBV2 and TRBJ2-7, with 9 bases aligning to TRBD1. J was trimmed by 1 base and V by 6 bases; bases with no gene match: 7. This CDR3 contains 15 residues. In germline, CDR1 is SNHLY, CDR2 FYNNEI. The CDR3 reads CASRWNGTGSYEQYF. In DNA form, the CDR3 reads TGTGCCAGCAGGTGGAACGGGACAGGGTCCTACGAGCAGTACTTC.

This clone was observed once. The chain couples TRBV5-5 to TRBJ2-7, with D possibly matching TRBD2 (5 bases). The V and J ends lost 4 bases and 3 bases respectively, with 11 bases between them. Germline values: CDR1 SGHKS, CDR2 YYEKEE (reference sequence). The CDR3 is 13 amino acids. The CDR3 protein is CASSRDGNYEQYF. As DNA, the CDR3 is TGTGCCAGCAGCCGCGACGGGAACTACGAGCAGTACTTC. Based on the CDR3 plus reference TRBV5-5 and TRBJ2-7, the full variable domain is DAGVTQSPTHLIKTRGQQVTLRCSPISGHKSVSWYQQVLGQGPQFIFQYYEKEERGRGNFPDRFSARQFPNYSSELNVNALLLGDSALYLCASSRDGNYEQYFGPGTRLTVT.

The chain is built from TRBV5-1 and TRBJ1-1; D is unresolved. V shed 3 bases and J shed 1 base, with 16 bases lying between them. The CDR3 length is 16 residues. Germline loops: CDR1 SGHRS, CDR2 YFSETQ. CDR3 coding DNA: TGCGCCAGCAGCTCGGACGGGAAAGGGCGGAACACTGAAGCTTTCTTT. Protein sequence: CASSSDGKGRNTEAFF.

The V and J genes are TRBV19 and TRBJ2-1; the D gene is possibly TRBD2 (6 bases). The CDR3 contains 15 residues. With 4 bases removed from V and 5 bases from J, the gap between germline ends came to 15 bases. Germline CDR1 and CDR2: LNHDA and SQIVND (reference sequence). DNA of the CDR3: TGTGCCAGTAGTAGGCTAGCGAACTTAAACAATGAGCAGTTCTTC. Translating gives CASSRLANLNNEQFF.

The CDR3 DNA reads as TGTGCCAGCAGTTACACCAGGGCCTATTCACCCCTCCACTTT. Protein sequence: CASSYTRAYSPLHF. This chain uses TRBV6-5 with TRBJ1-6; possibly TRBD1 for D (5 bases). Trimming removed 2 bases at V and 8 bases at J, with 10 bases between. CDR3 length: 14 amino acids. In germline, CDR1 is MNHEY, CDR2 SVGAGI.

This clone was counted once. The chain is built from TRBV9 and TRBJ1-3; D is perhaps TRBD1 (5 bases). Looked up from germline, CDR1 is SGDLS and CDR2 is YYNGEE. The CDR3 runs 15 residues. Trimming removed 4 bases from V and 0 bases from J, with 11 bases in between. The CDR3 DNA reads as TGTGCCAGCAGCCCCCGACAGTTCTCTGGAAACACCATATATTTT. Translated: CASSPRQFSGNTIYF. Full variable domain (remainder filled in from reference TRBV9 and TRBJ1-3): DSGVTQTPKHLITATGQRVTLRCSPRSGDLSVYWYQQSLDQGLQFLIQYYNGEERAKGNILERFSAQQFPDLHSELNLSSLELGDSALYFCASSPRQFSGNTIYFGEGSWLTVV.

The V and J genes are TRBV24-1 and TRBJ2-3; 8 nucleotides align to TRBD2. The CDR3 is 15 residues long. The germline gives CDR1 KGHDR, CDR2 SFDVKD. With V trimmed by 12 bases and J by 0 bases, 10 bases remained unmatched. In nucleotides, the CDR3 is TGTGCCCCCGGTCAAGCGGGGGATAGCACAGATACGCAGTATTTT. Translation: CAPGQAGDSTDTQYF.

This rearrangement joins TRBV12-3 or TRBV12-4 to TRBJ2-7; the D is unclear. The CDR3 spans 13 residues. V was pared by 2 bases and J by 0 bases, with 5 bases between. The CDR3 bases are TGTGCCAGCAGTTTACAGGTCTCCTACGAGCAGTACTTC. Its protein is CASSLQVSYEQYF.

V usage is TRBV12-3 or TRBV12-4 and J usage is TRBJ1-4; no reliable D call. CDR3 length: 13 residues. Trimming stripped 2 bases from V and 6 bases from J, with 7 bases between. In nucleotides, the CDR3 is TGTGCCAGCAGTTTACAGATTGATGAAAAACTGTTTTTT. Translated: CASSLQIDEKLFF.

For this clone: This may be a read error: a much more frequent sequence differs by one nucleotide. This chain joins TRBV12-3 or TRBV12-4 and TRBJ2-1; D is uncertain. Trimming stripped 6 bases from V and 0 bases from J, with 6 bases between. The CDR3 covers 13 residues. The CDR3 DNA reads as TGTGCCAGCAGCCGGAGCTCCTACAATGAGCAGTTCTTC. Translated: CASSRSSYNEQFF.

This rearrangement joins TRBV4-1 to TRBJ2-7; D might be TRBD2 (6 bases). V was pared by 9 bases and J by 0 bases, with 15 bases between. The CDR3 has 14 residues. Germline loops: CDR1 MGHRA, CDR2 YSYEKL. CDR3 DNA sequence: TGCGCCAGTTCTAGCGCCCCGAGCTCCTACGAGCAGTACTTC. Amino acids: CASSSAPSSYEQYF.

V gene TRBV15 combines with J gene TRBJ2-7; tentative D call: TRBD2 (6 bases). Germline assignment: CDR1 LNHNV and CDR2 YYDKDF (reference sequence). The CDR3 runs 15 residues. Between the trimmed V and J ends, which lost 1 base and 1 base, there was a span of 11 bases. The CDR3 nucleotides read TGTGCCACCAGCAGAGGTCGGGGGTATTCCTACGAGCAGTACTTC. Amino acids: CATSRGRGYSYEQYF.

V usage is TRBV9 and J usage is TRBJ2-7; D uncertain. Germline CDR1 and CDR2: SGDLS and YYNGEE. The CDR3 contains 13 residues. Trimming took 1 base from V and 3 from J, leaving 8 bases between them. The CDR3 sequence: CASSVQDFYEQYF. For the CDR3, the DNA is TGTGCCAGCAGCGTACAAGACTTCTACGAGCAGTACTTC.

This sequence joins TRBV7-3 and TRBJ1-1, with D maybe TRBD1 (6 bases). CDR1 is SGHTA, CDR2 FQGTGA, per germline. The CDR3 is made up of 13 amino acids. The V end was cut by 5 bases, the J end by 4 bases, with 11 bases between. The CDR3 reads CASSPQGLTEAFF. The CDR3 nucleotides are TGTGCCAGCAGCCCACAGGGCCTCACTGAAGCTTTCTTT.

The CDR3 reads CASSLNSQGYEQYF. The DNA of the CDR3 is TGTGCCAGCAGCTTAAATTCCCAGGGATACGAGCAGTACTTC. V usage is TRBV11-3 and J usage is TRBJ2-7, with D possibly TRBD1 on 5 matching bases. Germline CDR1 SGHNT, CDR2 YENEEA. The CDR3 is made up of 14 amino acids. V was pared by 2 bases and J by 4 bases, with 12 bases between.